This T cell receptor beta chain was identified during a study of blood T cell repertoires in COVID-19. Study summary: Sites in the United States, Italy and Spain provided acute and convalescent COVID-19 samples.

Source study methods: Researchers report that nucleated cell counts were estimated from reference gene primer amplification. The data were produced by immunoSEQ multiplex PCR, yet TCRdb's version contains in-frame clones alone and is incomplete. V and J calls and clone size are given by that table; D and trimming were obtained from the DNA. The profile covers about 30,000 clones, with 89% appearing a single time and under 30% taken by the ten largest. Per germline, CDR1 GTSNPN and CDR2 SVGIG (reference sequence). With 1 base removed from V and 7 bases from J, the gap between germline ends came to 14 bases. The CDR3 extends over 15 amino acids.

What was sequenced was peripheral blood. The sequence derives from a man at least 80 years old with acute or convalescent COVID-19. The chain uses TRBV30 and TRBJ1-6; perhaps TRBD1 as D (5 bases). CDR3 region: CAWSGPGMRNSPLHF. The CDR3 nucleotides are TGTGCCTGGAGTGGACCAGGGATGAGGAATTCACCCCTCCACTTT.